The 19 T cell receptor beta chains reported below all come from one sample, sequenced in a study of siplizumab effects on memory and regulatory T cells. Using immunoSEQ multiplex PCR, the repertoire was profiled, and TCRdb retains in-frame clones only, with some absent. The repertoire holds fewer than 130,000 clones, with 80% to 95% as singletons. Input material: CD4+ T cells sorted from blood. The origin of the receptors is a human donor in good health.

The chain is built from TRBV19 and TRBJ2-3, with 11 nucleotides matching TRBD2. There are 15 residues in the CDR3. The germline gives CDR1 LNHDA, CDR2 SQIVND (reference sequence). The V segment lost 6 bases and the J segment 2 bases; nucleotides outside the gene matches: 4. CDR3 in amino acids: CASRPGLAVTDTQYF. In DNA, the CDR3 is TGTGCCAGTAGACCGGGACTAGCGGTCACAGATACGCAGTATTTT.

The chain uses TRBV10-1 and TRBJ1-2; perhaps TRBD1 as D (6 bases). V was cut by 3 bases and J by 2 bases, with 13 bases left in between. This CDR3 has 15 amino acids. CDR1 and CDR2 (germline): WNHNN, SYGVQD (reference sequence). CDR3 nucleotides: TGCGCCAGCAGTGAACCGGGACAAGGAAACTATGGCTACACCTTC. It codes for CASSEPGQGNYGYTF.

The chain combines TRBV5-6 with TRBJ1-4, with 9 bases identical to TRBD1. CDR3 size: 18 residues. The germline CDR1 and CDR2 sequences are SGHDT and YYEEEE. Trimming cost V 2 bases and J 0 bases; bases outside gene matches: 8. CDR3 in DNA: TGTGCCAGCAGCTTACGAACAGGGGGCTATGCAACTAATGAAAAACTGTTTTTT. Its protein is CASSLRTGGYATNEKLFF.

This rearrangement joins TRBV5-4 to TRBJ2-1; a weak D match, TRBD2 (6 bases). CDR1 is SGHNT and CDR2 is YYREEE in the germline V gene (reference sequence). The V end was cut by 0 bases, the J end by 0 bases, with 13 bases between. The CDR3 is 17 residues long. CDR3 nucleotide sequence: TGTGCCAGCAGCTTGGATGGGGGGATGAGCTCCTACAATGAGCAGTTCTTC. Its translation: CASSLDGGMSSYNEQFF.

The genes are TRBV7-2 and TRBJ2-1; the match to TRBD2 covers 11 bases. CDR1 and CDR2 (germline): SGHTA, FQGNSA. This CDR3 comprises 19 residues. Trimming cost V 1 base and J 4 bases; bases outside gene matches: 12. The CDR3 here is CASSLVHSSGGRRYNEQFF. CDR3 DNA sequence: TGTGCCAGCAGCTTAGTCCACTCTAGCGGGGGGCGCCGATACAATGAGCAGTTCTTC.

The chain uses TRBV7-8 and TRBJ2-7, with 9 bases identical to TRBD1. Germline loops: CDR1 SGHVS, CDR2 FQNEAQ. With V trimmed by 5 bases and J by 4 bases, 9 bases remained unmatched. This CDR3 has 15 residues. CDR3 coding DNA: TGTGCCAGCAGCCAACCCGGGACAGGGTTATACGAGCAGTACTTC. As protein: CASSQPGTGLYEQYF.

V usage is TRBV25-1 and J usage is TRBJ1-1; possible D gene TRBD1, 5 bases. CDR1 MGHDK and CDR2 SYGVNS come from the germline V gene. Trimming removed 6 bases at V and 2 bases at J, with 16 bases between. This CDR3 is built from 15 residues. CDR3 sequence (DNA): TGTGCCAGCAGCCCGTGGGGGGGGAGAAACACTGAAGCTTTCTTT. Its protein is CASSPWGGRNTEAFF.

The chain recombines TRBV6-1 with TRBJ2-6, with 7 bases aligning to TRBD1. Germline-derived CDR1 and CDR2 are MNHNS and SASEGT. With V trimmed by 10 bases and J by 2 bases, 8 bases remained unmatched. The CDR3 totals 15 residues. This chain's CDR3 is CATVQGSAGANVLTF. CDR3 in DNA: TGTGCCACCGTACAGGGGTCAGCTGGGGCCAACGTCCTGACTTTC.

The chain employs TRBV19 and TRBJ2-1, with D perhaps matching TRBD1 (6 bases). Trimming took 6 bases from V and 3 from J, leaving 15 bases between them. The CDR3 totals 15 residues. Germline values: CDR1 LNHDA, CDR2 SQIVND (reference sequence). The DNA for the CDR3 is TGTGCCAGTAGCCCGAACGGACAGTTCTACAATGAGCAGTTCTTC. Residues: CASSPNGQFYNEQFF.

In this sample, this clone turned up a few times. The CDR3 DNA reads TGCGCCAGCAAGCAACAAGGGAACACTGAAGCTTTCTTT. Its translation is CASKQQGNTEAFF. The gene calls are TRBV5-1 and TRBJ1-1; D is unresolved. The CDR3 has 13 amino acids. From germline, CDR1 is SGHRS and CDR2 YFSETQ. V gave up 6 bases and J gave up 1 base, with 10 bases separating them.

This clone was seen a single time. The chain links TRBV6-1 to TRBJ2-5; a weak D match, TRBD2 (6 bases). The CDR3 extends over 14 amino acids. Germline V gene lookup returns CDR1 MNHNS and CDR2 SASEGT. The V gene lost 9 bases and the J gene lost 9 bases, with 23 bases spanning the gap. The CDR3 region has the DNA TGTGCCAGTGGAGGGATCGGGGCCCTCTTGTCCCAGTACTTC. As protein: CASGGIGALLSQYF.

J is TRBJ2-7 and V is TRBV5-1; D could derive from TRBD1 or TRBD2 (5 bases each). The CDR3 runs 15 residues. The V end lost 0 bases, the J end lost 1 base, and 11 bases lay between the germline ends. The germline V gene has CDR1 SGHRS and CDR2 YFSETQ. The CDR3 loop reads CASSLEWDGSYEQYF. CDR3 coding DNA: TGCGCCAGCAGCTTGGAGTGGGACGGTTCCTACGAGCAGTACTTC.

The chain recombines TRBV10-3 with TRBJ2-7; 8 nucleotides agree with TRBD1. V was pared by 8 bases and J by 3 bases, with 3 bases of the junction left unmatched. The length of the CDR3 is 12 residues. Germline-derived CDR1 and CDR2 are ENHRY and SYGVKD. The CDR3, as DNA: TGTGCCATCGGACAGGGCGTCTACGAGCAGTACTTC. Its protein is CAIGQGVYEQYF.

The chain is built from TRBV19 and TRBJ1-1; D not certain. The germline V gene encodes CDR1 LNHDA and CDR2 SQIVND (reference sequence). Trimming took 0 bases from V and 5 from J, leaving 10 bases between them. The CDR3 consists of 14 residues. The CDR3 region is CASSIDGRITEAFF. In DNA form, the CDR3 reads TGTGCCAGTAGTATAGATGGCCGGATTACTGAAGCTTTCTTT.

V usage is TRBV27 and J usage is TRBJ1-2; 7 bases map to TRBD1. J gave up 7 bases and V 7 bases, and 9 bases lay outside the gene matches. The CDR3 extends over 13 amino acids. Germline lookup yields CDR1 MNHEY and CDR2 SMNVEV (reference sequence). The DNA of the CDR3 is TGTGCCAGCAATAGACTGGGACAGTCTGGCTACACCTTC. It encodes CASNRLGQSGYTF.

The chain has TRBV18 and TRBJ1-1; the D is unclear. Germline values: CDR1 KGHSH, CDR2 LQKENI. The CDR3 consists of 12 residues. V gave up 3 bases and J gave up 5 bases, with 7 bases separating them. The CDR3 DNA follows: TGTGCCAGCTCACCTTCGATTACTGAAGCTTTCTTT. Its translation is CASSPSITEAFF.

The chain is built from TRBV2 and TRBJ2-7; 7 nucleotides agree with TRBD1. Germline-derived CDR1 and CDR2 are SNHLY and FYNNEI. Losses at the gene ends were 4 bases for V and 3 bases for J; bases not matched to a gene: 12. The CDR3 sequence is 16 residues long. This CDR3 reads CASSGMGTDLFYEQYF. For the CDR3, the DNA is TGTGCCAGCAGTGGGATGGGGACAGACCTTTTCTACGAGCAGTACTTC.

The V gene is TRBV19, the J gene TRBJ2-7; D ambiguous. Germline V gene sequence: CDR1 LNHDA, CDR2 SQIVND (reference sequence). V was shortened by 0 bases and J by 3 bases, with 9 bases between the two germline ends. The CDR3 totals 14 residues. CDR3 in DNA: TGTGCCAGTAGTATAGATCGTAGGAACTACGAGCAGTACTTC. Translating it yields CASSIDRRNYEQYF.

A single count supports this clone. CDR3 nucleotides: TGCGCCAGCAGCTTGGACGGGGGTGAACAGCCCCAGCATTTT. This encodes CASSLDGGEQPQHF. The rearrangement links TRBV5-1 to TRBJ1-5, with a possible D match to TRBD1 (5 bases). Trimming pared 0 bases from V and 7 bases from J, leaving 11 bases between. Germline CDR1 is SGHRS and CDR2 is YFSETQ. The CDR3 spans 14 residues.